Listed below are T cell receptor beta chains from one sample, sequenced in a study of blood T cell repertoires in COVID-19. Clones were sequenced by immunoSEQ multiplex PCR, and TCRdb holds only the in-frame ones, with some missing. The sample includes 95,000 or so clones, approximately 80% of them seen just once. The specimen was peripheral blood. The source of these receptors is a human donor in a cohort sampled during active COVID-19. The CDR3 runs from the conserved cysteine through the conserved F or W. A D gene is named only where the DNA matches it firmly. Rows may omit the clone size; those that give it use once, few, many or a size class.

CDR3 DNA: TGTGCCAGCAGTTTATCGCTCGGGACTACCCTACGAGTGCAGTACTTC
CDR3 protein: CASSLSLGTTLRVQYF
V gene: TRBV27
J gene: TRBJ2-7
D gene: TRBD2
clone size: -

CDR3 DNA: TGTGCCAGCATGCCCGGGACAGTTTATGGCTACACCTTC
CDR3 protein: CASMPGTVYGYTF
V gene: TRBV6-5
J gene: TRBJ1-2
D gene: TRBD1
clone size: -

CDR3 DNA: TGTGCCAGCAGCTTAGCGGGAGTCGGGGAGCTGTTTTTT
CDR3 protein: CASSLAGVGELFF
V gene: TRBV11-2
J gene: TRBJ2-2
D gene: -
clone size: -

CDR3 DNA: TGTGCCAGCAGCCAGGGGGCGAGGGAGACCCAGTACTTC
CDR3 protein: CASSQGARETQYF
V gene: TRBV6-5
J gene: TRBJ2-5
D gene: TRBD1
clone size: -

CDR3 DNA: TGCGCCAGCAGTCCTAGCGGGAGTTACGAGCAGTACTTC
CDR3 protein: CASSPSGSYEQYF
V gene: TRBV5-1
J gene: TRBJ2-7
D gene: TRBD2
clone size: -

CDR3 DNA: TGTGCCAGCAGGTCACACGGACTAAACTATGGCTACACCTTC
CDR3 protein: CASRSHGLNYGYTF
V gene: TRBV28
J gene: TRBJ1-2
D gene: -
clone size: -

CDR3 DNA: TGTGCCAGCACCGACAGGTACGAGCAGTACTTC
CDR3 protein: CASTDRYEQYF
V gene: TRBV21-1
J gene: TRBJ2-7
D gene: -
clone size: -

CDR3 DNA: TGTGCCAGCAGTGAACTAGCGGGAGGGTACTCCTACGAGCAGTACTTC
CDR3 protein: CASSELAGGYSYEQYF
V gene: TRBV6-1
J gene: TRBJ2-7
D gene: TRBD2
clone size: -

CDR3 DNA: TGTGCCAGCAGCTTAGCGCGTATGGGACAGGATGCCTACGAGCAGTACTTC
CDR3 protein: CASSLARMGQDAYEQYF
V gene: TRBV7-8
J gene: TRBJ2-7
D gene: TRBD1
clone size: -

CDR3 DNA: TGTGCCAGTAGTATCGGGTTTAGCAATCAGCCCCAGCATTTT
CDR3 protein: CASSIGFSNQPQHF
V gene: TRBV19
J gene: TRBJ1-5
D gene: -
clone size: few

CDR3 DNA: TGCGCCAGCAGCAATATTTACAGCCAAGAGACCCAGTACTTC
CDR3 protein: CASSNIYSQETQYF
V gene: TRBV5-1
J gene: TRBJ2-5
D gene: -
clone size: -

CDR3 DNA: TGTGCCAGCAGTCCTAGCGGGGGAACCTACGAGCAGTACTTC
CDR3 protein: CASSPSGGTYEQYF
V gene: TRBV28
J gene: TRBJ2-7
D gene: TRBD2
clone size: once

CDR3 DNA: TGTGCCACCAGTGATTTCCCAGGGAAAGAGACCCAGTACTTC
CDR3 protein: CATSDFPGKETQYF
V gene: TRBV24-1
J gene: TRBJ2-5
D gene: -
clone size: -

CDR3 DNA: TGTGCCAGCAGCTTGAACGCACTAAGGCAGAACGGTTACGAGCAGTACTTC
CDR3 protein: CASSLNALRQNGYEQYF
V gene: TRBV5-8
J gene: TRBJ2-7
D gene: -
clone size: -

CDR3 DNA: TGTGCCAGTAGTATAGGACCCGCGATAGGGGGTGGCACTGAAGCTTTCTTT
CDR3 protein: CASSIGPAIGGGTEAFF
V gene: TRBV19
J gene: TRBJ1-1
D gene: -
clone size: -

CDR3 DNA: TGTGCCAGCAGTTATGGGGCAGCACCGAATACGCAGTATTTT
CDR3 protein: CASSYGAAPNTQYF
V gene: TRBV6-5
J gene: TRBJ2-3
D gene: -
clone size: -

CDR3 DNA: TGCGCCAGCAGCTTGGATCCAGCGAGCAAAGAGACCCAGTACTTC
CDR3 protein: CASSLDPASKETQYF
V gene: TRBV5-1
J gene: TRBJ2-5
D gene: -
clone size: once

CDR3 DNA: TGCGCCAGCAGTCAGGGGCGGACAGGGGACTTCTTC
CDR3 protein: CASSQGRTGDFF
V gene: TRBV23-1
J gene: TRBJ2-1
D gene: TRBD1
clone size: -

CDR3 DNA: TGCGCCAGCAGCCCTGTCAGGGGACCTGTGTATGATGAGCAGTTCTTC
CDR3 protein: CASSPVRGPVYDEQFF
V gene: TRBV5-1
J gene: TRBJ2-1
D gene: -
clone size: -

CDR3 DNA: TGTGCCATCACTGGGCAATATAATTCACCCCTCCACTTT
CDR3 protein: CAITGQYNSPLHF
V gene: TRBV10-3
J gene: TRBJ1-6
D gene: -
clone size: -

CDR3 DNA: TGTGCCAGCAGCTCCTCGAATAGGGGCAGGGGGCTAAGGGACTATGGCTACACCTTC
CDR3 protein: CASSSSNRGRGLRDYGYTF
V gene: TRBV21-1
J gene: TRBJ1-2
D gene: -
clone size: -

CDR3 DNA: TGTGCCACCAGCAGAGATCCGGGGGGTTCACCCCTCCACTTT
CDR3 protein: CATSRDPGGSPLHF
V gene: TRBV15
J gene: TRBJ1-6
D gene: -
clone size: -

CDR3 DNA: TGTGCCAGCAGTTACTCATCTCTAGTGCCCGTTAGCACAGATACGCAGTATTTT
CDR3 protein: CASSYSSLVPVSTDTQYF
V gene: TRBV6-2/TRBV6-3
J gene: TRBJ2-3
D gene: -
clone size: -

CDR3 DNA: TGTGCCAGCAGCCAAGGGGGACTAGCGTCACTGTTACGAGAGACCCAGTACTTC
CDR3 protein: CASSQGGLASLLRETQYF
V gene: TRBV3-1/TRBV3-2
J gene: TRBJ2-5
D gene: TRBD2
clone size: -

CDR3 DNA: TGCAGCGTGAGGGATACAGGGGTACAAGAGACCCAGTACTTC
CDR3 protein: CSVRDTGVQETQYF
V gene: TRBV29-1
J gene: TRBJ2-5
D gene: TRBD1
clone size: -

CDR3 DNA: TGCAGCGGGCAGCGGGGGTCCTACAATGAGCAGTTCTTC
CDR3 protein: CSGQRGSYNEQFF
V gene: TRBV29-1
J gene: TRBJ2-1
D gene: TRBD2
clone size: -

CDR3 DNA: TGTGCCAGCAGTCGTCTCGTGGGAGCAGTCAACGAGCAGTACTTC
CDR3 protein: CASSRLVGAVNEQYF
V gene: TRBV6-6
J gene: TRBJ2-7
D gene: -
clone size: -

CDR3 DNA: TGTGCCAGCAGCCGAGCGGGTTCCGCCTACAATGAGCAGTTCTTC
CDR3 protein: CASSRAGSAYNEQFF
V gene: TRBV6-2/TRBV6-3
J gene: TRBJ2-1
D gene: -
clone size: -

CDR3 DNA: TGCGCCAGCAGCTCCGGACTAGCCCTCATCACAGATACGCAGTATTTT
CDR3 protein: CASSSGLALITDTQYF
V gene: TRBV5-1
J gene: TRBJ2-3
D gene: TRBD2
clone size: -

CDR3 DNA: TGTGCCAGCAGTGACGGGCAGGGGTGGGACTATGGCTACACCTTC
CDR3 protein: CASSDGQGWDYGYTF
V gene: TRBV6-1
J gene: TRBJ1-2
D gene: -
clone size: -

CDR3 DNA: TGCGCCAGCAGCGACGGGACTAGCCCAATGAGCACAGATACGCAGTATTTT
CDR3 protein: CASSDGTSPMSTDTQYF
V gene: TRBV5-1
J gene: TRBJ2-3
D gene: TRBD2
clone size: -

CDR3 DNA: TGTGCCAGCTCACCGAATCAGGGGGTTGGAAACACCATATATTTT
CDR3 protein: CASSPNQGVGNTIYF
V gene: TRBV18
J gene: TRBJ1-3
D gene: TRBD1
clone size: -

CDR3 DNA: TGTGCCAGCAGTGAAGCGCCGACCGCGGCTAGCTACACCTTC
CDR3 protein: CASSEAPTAASYTF
V gene: TRBV2
J gene: TRBJ1-2
D gene: -
clone size: -

CDR3 DNA: TGTGCCAGCAGCTTAGAAGGGGCAGGGGGACCTCACGGCATTCAGTACTTC
CDR3 protein: CASSLEGAGGPHGIQYF
V gene: TRBV11-2
J gene: TRBJ2-4
D gene: TRBD1
clone size: -

CDR3 DNA: TGTGCCAGCACCGTGCTTAGCTCCTACAATGAGCAGTTCTTC
CDR3 protein: CASTVLSSYNEQFF
V gene: TRBV18
J gene: TRBJ2-1
D gene: -
clone size: -

CDR3 DNA: TGTGCCAGCAGTTACAACCAGGGGGCGGGAACTGAAGCTTTCTTT
CDR3 protein: CASSYNQGAGTEAFF
V gene: TRBV6-2/TRBV6-3
J gene: TRBJ1-1
D gene: TRBD1
clone size: -

CDR3 DNA: TGTGCCAGCAGTGTCGGACAGGGACGCCTGAATACGCAGTATTTT
CDR3 protein: CASSVGQGRLNTQYF
V gene: TRBV6-4
J gene: TRBJ2-3
D gene: TRBD1
clone size: -

CDR3 DNA: TGTGCCATCAGTGACGGCAGGGTCCGCTATGGCTACACCTTC
CDR3 protein: CAISDGRVRYGYTF
V gene: TRBV10-3
J gene: TRBJ1-2
D gene: -
clone size: -

CDR3 DNA: TGTGCCAGCAGCCAAGTCCAGGGCTCACCCCTCCACTTT
CDR3 protein: CASSQVQGSPLHF
V gene: TRBV3-1/TRBV3-2
J gene: TRBJ1-6
D gene: -
clone size: -

CDR3 DNA: TGTGCCAGCAGTTTATATACGGGGGTAGACCCGGGCCAGCCCCAGCATTTT
CDR3 protein: CASSLYTGVDPGQPQHF
V gene: TRBV27
J gene: TRBJ1-5
D gene: -
clone size: -

CDR3 DNA: TGCGCCAGCAGTGAGTCCGCCGGGGGTTTCACTGAAGCTTTCTTT
CDR3 protein: CASSESAGGFTEAFF
V gene: TRBV10-1
J gene: TRBJ1-1
D gene: -
clone size: -

CDR3 DNA: TGCGCCAGCAGCTTGGGGACAGGGACCCACGAGCAGTACTTC
CDR3 protein: CASSLGTGTHEQYF
V gene: TRBV5-1
J gene: TRBJ2-7
D gene: TRBD1
clone size: -

CDR3 DNA: TGTGCCAGCAGCTTGGGACAGGGCAACTATGGCTACACCTTC
CDR3 protein: CASSLGQGNYGYTF
V gene: TRBV5-4
J gene: TRBJ1-2
D gene: TRBD1
clone size: -

CDR3 DNA: TGTGCCAGCTCCACATCGGGAGTCGAGCAGTACTTC
CDR3 protein: CASSTSGVEQYF
V gene: TRBV18
J gene: TRBJ2-7
D gene: -
clone size: -

CDR3 DNA: TGTGCCAGCAGAAAAACGGGACAGGGAGATAATTCACCCCTCCACTTT
CDR3 protein: CASRKTGQGDNSPLHF
V gene: TRBV7-9
J gene: TRBJ1-6
D gene: TRBD1
clone size: -

CDR3 DNA: TGCGCCAGCAGCCTGGACAGGGGGCAGGAGACCGGGGAGCTGTTTTTT
CDR3 protein: CASSLDRGQETGELFF
V gene: TRBV5-1
J gene: TRBJ2-2
D gene: TRBD1
clone size: -

CDR3 DNA: TGTGCCAGCAGCCAAGTTGGGGGGACCTACAATGAGCAGTTCTTC
CDR3 protein: CASSQVGGTYNEQFF
V gene: TRBV14
J gene: TRBJ2-1
D gene: -
clone size: -

CDR3 DNA: TGTGCCAGTAGTATCGGTCCCTTAAATGGCTACACCTTC
CDR3 protein: CASSIGPLNGYTF
V gene: TRBV19
J gene: TRBJ1-2
D gene: -
clone size: -

CDR3 DNA: TGTGCCAGCAGTTTATACTACGGAGAGACCCAGTACTTC
CDR3 protein: CASSLYYGETQYF
V gene: TRBV6-5
J gene: TRBJ2-5
D gene: -
clone size: -

CDR3 DNA: TGTGCCAGCAGCCTAAGTGTTGGCACTGAAGCTTTCTTT
CDR3 protein: CASSLSVGTEAFF
V gene: TRBV12-3/TRBV12-4
J gene: TRBJ1-1
D gene: -
clone size: few

CDR3 DNA: TGTGCCATTAGCGGGACCCAAGAGACCCAGTACTTC
CDR3 protein: CAISGTQETQYF
V gene: TRBV10-3
J gene: TRBJ2-5
D gene: TRBD2
clone size: -

CDR3 DNA: TGTGCCAGCAGCGAATTTGGGGTTCTACAGGGGCATGGCTACACCTTC
CDR3 protein: CASSEFGVLQGHGYTF
V gene: TRBV3-1/TRBV3-2
J gene: TRBJ1-2
D gene: TRBD1
clone size: -

CDR3 DNA: TGTGCCAGCAGTGACCCCACAGGGACTGGAAACACCATATATTTT
CDR3 protein: CASSDPTGTGNTIYF
V gene: TRBV25-1
J gene: TRBJ1-3
D gene: -
clone size: -

CDR3 DNA: TGTGCCAGTAAAGAGGTTTCGACAGGGGGTTCCTACAATGAGCAGTTCTTC
CDR3 protein: CASKEVSTGGSYNEQFF
V gene: TRBV19
J gene: TRBJ2-1
D gene: TRBD1
clone size: -

CDR3 DNA: TGTGCCGGAAGGACAGGGATGAACACCGGGGAGCTGTTTTTT
CDR3 protein: CAGRTGMNTGELFF
V gene: TRBV19
J gene: TRBJ2-2
D gene: TRBD1
clone size: -